A single TCR beta chain is shown here with its context. Its antigen target is currently unknown. Base qualities are not provided; no much larger clone lies one nucleotide away. The time point label on this specimen signifies: newly diagnosed GD, antithyroid drugs for less than 3 months. For both TCR sequencing and RNA sequencing, RNA was extracted from PBMCs in TRIzol. The diagnosis of Graves' disease was made according to American Thyroid Association guidelines. Patients were recruited from an endocrinology department in Xi'an, China. From each patient, 7.5 to 10 milliliters of peripheral blood was collected into an EDTA anticoagulant tube. Ficoll Paque Plus density gradient separation was used to isolate PBMCs, and no further T cell sorting was performed. An Agilent 2100 Bioanalyzer and agarose gel were used to check RNA quality, and a NanoDrop 2000 was used to measure RNA concentration. This record comes from a study of regulatory T cells in long-lasting Graves disease (dated by TCRdb to the early 2020s). For the study in its entirety: Newly diagnosed Graves' disease patients had taken antithyroid drugs for less than 3 months. Peripheral blood TCR sequencing and RNA sequencing compared persistent Graves' disease patients with newly diagnosed Graves' disease patients. The study was conducted in China and was registered as a clinical trial. A total of about 33 samples underwent TCR sequencing, from about 13 patients with persistent Graves' disease and some 20 patients with newly diagnosed Graves' disease. What the work shows at the level of the full study, not this receptor alone: Because the primary lesion, thyroid tissue, could not be accessed, the study looked at peripheral blood alone. Only the TCR beta chain was sequenced and analyzed. Compared with newly diagnosed patients, patients with persistent Graves' disease had lower TCR Shannon entropy and fewer highly expanded clones, which suggests clonal expansion. Preferential use of TRBV28, TRBJ1-2 and TRBJ2-5 was observed in persistent disease, whereas TRBV20-1 and TRBJ2-1 were favored in newly diagnosed disease. A larger number of public clonotypes was shared among persistent patients (around 2,500) than among newly diagnosed patients (around 970). As a limitation, the authors acknowledged that the small sample size may reduce accuracy.

Library construction relied on multiplex PCR. TCRdb names Illumina HiSeq 4000 as the instrument used. CDR3 regions were amplified by Arm-PCR with iRepertoire HTBI primers to construct TCR beta libraries. Gel purification was performed on PCR products prior to sequencing. The authors processed their data as follows. Gene usage analysis of CDR3 amino acid clonotypes relied on the 55 to 80 TRBV and 13 to 15 TRBJ segments identified across samples. COPE and FqMerger were used to merge the filtered high-quality paired reads into contigs. BLAST was used to align contigs to IMGT TRBV, TRBD and TRBJ reference genes, and CDR3 was defined according to IMGT. Highly expanded clones were defined as clonotypes with a frequency above 0.1%. Repertoire diversity was measured by Shannon entropy, and V-J evenness by the Gini coefficient. Clonotypes shared by more than one individual were considered public. Starting from the raw public reads, TCRdb applied fastp trimming at Q25, assembled clones with MiXCR and retained in-frame beta chains. A single entry per CDR3 protein holds the most common genes and DNA from its merged rows. Clone size and V and J calls follow TCRdb, not the original study. A total of 400,000 to 550,000 distinct CDR3 sequences appear in this sample, about 15% of them only once. In total, the top ten clones hold under 30% of the sample.

The CDR3 measures 13 amino acids from cysteine to phenylalanine. Of the read, only the CDR3 DNA is kept; its 39 bases are in frame from base 1. As encoded in the germline V gene, CDR1 is MNHEY while CDR2 is SVGEGT. V sheds 0 bases and J sheds 6 bases, leaving 7 bases between their ends. This sample also belongs to another study, concerning T cells in Graves' hyperthyroidism and ophthalmopathy. The second study's authors report: A patient counted as having stable Graves' hyperthyroidism if no progression to ophthalmopathy occurred over 18 months of follow-up. Hyperthyroidism patients were newly diagnosed, with disease duration under 2 months, and aged 18 to 65 years. Any patient with an uncontrolled infection, another autoimmune disease, pregnancy or lactation was excluded. Diagnoses were established on the basis of clinical symptoms, serum thyroxine and TRAb, thyroid ultrasound, and orbital computed tomography. The TCR CDR3 was subjected to a first round of RT-PCR using the HTBI primer set and the Qiagen OneStep RT-PCR kit. Most expanded thyroid clonotypes (frequency above 0.001) were also detected in blood, a finding suggesting that blood repertoires may reflect thyroid immune responses. A model built on a 13 V-J signature distinguished ophthalmopathy from stable hyperthyroidism, reaching approximately 89% sensitivity and about 81% specificity in cross-validation and 80%/75% in testing. During validation, the model predicted progression to ophthalmopathy a median of roughly 7.1 months ahead of onset, with approximately 71% sensitivity and 72.22% specificity. TCR V-J signatures able to tell the groups apart were searched for in a discovery cohort of 90 to 100 patients, of whom over 40 had Graves' ophthalmopathy and about 60 had stable Graves' hyperthyroidism. Whether ophthalmopathy could be predicted prospectively was tested in an independent validation cohort made up of 18 hyperthyroidism patients plus 17 patients who later progressed to ophthalmopathy. The 90 to 100 discovery patients were randomly divided into training and test sets at a 7:3 ratio. Thyroid tissue and blood T-cell repertoires from over 5 Graves' hyperthyroidism patients were also compared in the study. After sampling, hyperthyroidism patients received methimazole starting at 30 mg daily, and ophthalmopathy patients received high-dose intravenous methylprednisolone. The libraries were constructed in a second round of multiplex PCR and then size-selected and purified. Sequencing of the libraries was done on an Illumina HiSeq2000 using paired-end 100 bp reads. Raw data were processed with SOAPnuke, discarding reads with adapters, uncalled bases, mean Phred below 15, or no exact constant-primer or identifier match. COPE v1.2.5 was used to merge the high-quality paired reads, and each unique nucleotide sequence was defined as a clonotype. MiTCR v1.1 was used to align the clonotypes against IMGT TRBV, TRBD and TRBJ reference segments. The analysis was restricted to V-J combinations with a frequency above 0.0001, which together covered 99.2% of the repertoires. A TCS score was defined as the ratio of F50 (clonal expansion) to E x V (chaos), with BLOSUM62-based TCRdist applied between CDR3 peptides within each V-J. Welch's t-statistics and random forest reduced 450 to 600 V-J features to roughly 13, which were used in a naive Bayes classifier (R e1071). Sample size was not statistically predetermined, and blinding of investigators to group allocation was not performed. According to the paper, TCR Vbeta CDR3 sequencing was carried out on some 130 peripheral blood samples, which came from 40 to 45 ophthalmopathy, 75 or so hyperthyroidism and roughly 17 progressor patients.

The rearranged segments are TRBV6-2 or TRBV6-3 and TRBJ2-3; a weak D assignment points to TRBD1 (5 bases agree). This material consisted of peripheral blood mononuclear cells (PBMCs), taken at new diagnosis, from a patient treated with antithyroid drugs. This receptor was identified in a woman aged 18-29 years with Graves disease. Donor details come from another sample of the same person, matched by shared clones. The CDR3 protein sequence reads: CASSYSRGDTQYF. The nucleotide sequence reads as follows: TGTGCCAGCAGTTACTCTAGGGGTGATACGCAGTATTTT.